The clone carrying this TCR beta chain was observed a few times. This may be a read error: a much more frequent sequence differs by one nucleotide. The sample carries other DNA sequences with the same CDR3. Sequencing used immunoSEQ multiplex PCR; TCRdb keeps in-frame clones, though not all of them. The top ten hold about 1.5% of the sample, which has some 1 million clones, about 70% seen once. V lost 1 base and J lost 0, with 3 bases in between. Germline CDR1 reads SEHNR; CDR2 reads FQNEAQ (reference sequence). This CDR3 contains 13 residues. This sample was included in a study of shared clonotypes between healthy human individuals. Across the whole study: A couple of women and a few men aged 18 to 49 served as donors. The study used three CD4 naive, three CD4 memory, two CD8 naive and one CD8 memory plate per donor.

The chain links TRBV7-9 to TRBJ1-1, with unresolved D. The sequence came from a man aged 18-30 years in good health. The sequencing sample was made of memory CD4+ T cells sorted from blood. The subset is: CD45RA-negative fraction. The CDR3 here is CASSLGMNTEAFF. The CDR3 nucleotides read TGTGCCAGCAGCTTAGGTATGAACACTGAAGCTTTCTTT.